This entry describes one T cell receptor beta chain. This clonotype turned up a few times. Its antigen specificity is not known. Base qualities are missing; no much larger clone stands one base away. Instrument on record: Illumina MiSeq. TCRdb handled the public reads itself, with Q25 trimming in fastp and clone calling in MiXCR, and kept productive beta chains. Rows with a matching CDR3 protein are joined into one entry that keeps the most common DNA and genes. The sample profile shows 25,000 or so distinct CDR3 sequences; less than 60% of them were found once. Roughly 5% of the sample rests with the top ten. The sample belongs to a study of type 1 regulatory T cells (dated by TCRdb to the early 2020s). Concerning the study at large: An in vitro protocol by which a Tr1-enriched, alloantigen-specific CD4 T cell product named T-allo10 was generated was characterized in the study. T-allo10 was under clinical evaluation in patients with hematological malignancies receiving allogeneic hematopoietic stem cell transplantation.

The sample taken for sequencing was cultured T cells, either the whole culture or a sorted T cell fraction (not recorded which). The TCR originated in a human donor in good health.

The CDR3: CASSPWQGAEAFF. The nucleotides read TGTGCCAGCAGCCCCTGGCAGGGGGCTGAAGCTTTCTTT. Recombination linked TRBV7-9 to TRBJ1-1, and 7 bases in between align with TRBD1. Germline trimming: 5 bases from V, 6 bases from J; junction bases outside gene matches: 6. The CDR3 contains 13 residues, cysteine and phenylalanine counted. The DNA shown is the 39-base CDR3, in frame from base 1. The germline V gene (reference sequence) supplies CDR1 SEHNR and CDR2 FQNEAQ.